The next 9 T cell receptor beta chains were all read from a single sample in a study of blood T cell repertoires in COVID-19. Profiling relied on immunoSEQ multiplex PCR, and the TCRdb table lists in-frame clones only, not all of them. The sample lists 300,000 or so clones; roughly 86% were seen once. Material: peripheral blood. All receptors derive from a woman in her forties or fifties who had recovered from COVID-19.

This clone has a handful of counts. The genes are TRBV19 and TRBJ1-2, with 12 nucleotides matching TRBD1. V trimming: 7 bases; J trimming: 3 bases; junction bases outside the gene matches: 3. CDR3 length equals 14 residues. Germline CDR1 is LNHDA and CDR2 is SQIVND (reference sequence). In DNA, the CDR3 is TGTGCCAGTACCCGGGACAGGGGGCACTATGGCTACACCTTC. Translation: CASTRDRGHYGYTF.

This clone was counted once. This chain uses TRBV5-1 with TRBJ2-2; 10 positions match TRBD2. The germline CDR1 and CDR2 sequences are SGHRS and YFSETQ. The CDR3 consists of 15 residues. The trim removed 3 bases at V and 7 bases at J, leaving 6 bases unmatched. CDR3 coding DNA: TGCGCCAGCAGCTCGGGAGCGGGAGGGCACGGGGAGCTGTTTTTT. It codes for CASSSGAGGHGELFF.

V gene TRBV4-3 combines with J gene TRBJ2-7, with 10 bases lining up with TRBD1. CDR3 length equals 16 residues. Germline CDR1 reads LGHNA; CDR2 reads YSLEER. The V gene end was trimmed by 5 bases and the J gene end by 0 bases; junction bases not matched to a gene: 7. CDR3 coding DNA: TGCGCCAGCAGCACCCCGACAGGGGGCTTCTCCTACGAGCAGTACTTC. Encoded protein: CASSTPTGGFSYEQYF.

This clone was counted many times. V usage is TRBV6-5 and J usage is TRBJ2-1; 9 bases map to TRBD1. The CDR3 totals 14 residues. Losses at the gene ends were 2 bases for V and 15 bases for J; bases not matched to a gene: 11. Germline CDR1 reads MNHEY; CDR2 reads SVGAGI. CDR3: CASSYTEAGTGLFF. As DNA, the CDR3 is TGTGCCAGCAGTTACACCGAAGCCGGGACAGGGCTGTTCTTC.

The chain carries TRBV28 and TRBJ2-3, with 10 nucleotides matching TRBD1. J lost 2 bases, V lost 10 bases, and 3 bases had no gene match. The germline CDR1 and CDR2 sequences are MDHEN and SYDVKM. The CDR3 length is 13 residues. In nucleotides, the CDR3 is TGTGCCAACGGACAGGGGGACACAGATACGCAGTATTTT. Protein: CANGQGDTDTQYF.

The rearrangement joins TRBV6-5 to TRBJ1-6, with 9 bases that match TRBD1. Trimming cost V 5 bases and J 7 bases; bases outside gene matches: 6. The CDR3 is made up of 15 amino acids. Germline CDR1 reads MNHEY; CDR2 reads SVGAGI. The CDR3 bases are TGTGCCAGCAGTCTATCAGACAGGGGGAATTCACCCCTCCACTTT. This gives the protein CASSLSDRGNSPLHF.

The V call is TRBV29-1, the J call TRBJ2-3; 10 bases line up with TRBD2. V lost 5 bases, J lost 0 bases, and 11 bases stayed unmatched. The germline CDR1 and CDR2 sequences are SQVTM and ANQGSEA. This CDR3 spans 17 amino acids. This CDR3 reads CSVSGLAADTSTDTQYF. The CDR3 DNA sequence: TGCAGCGTTTCTGGACTAGCGGCAGATACTAGCACAGATACGCAGTATTTT.

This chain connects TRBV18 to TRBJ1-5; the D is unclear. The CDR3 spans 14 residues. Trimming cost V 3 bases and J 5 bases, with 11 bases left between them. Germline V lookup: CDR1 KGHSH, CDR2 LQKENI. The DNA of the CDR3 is TGTGCCAGCTCACCCGGTTCGAGGGATCAGCCCCAGCATTTT. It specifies CASSPGSRDQPQHF.

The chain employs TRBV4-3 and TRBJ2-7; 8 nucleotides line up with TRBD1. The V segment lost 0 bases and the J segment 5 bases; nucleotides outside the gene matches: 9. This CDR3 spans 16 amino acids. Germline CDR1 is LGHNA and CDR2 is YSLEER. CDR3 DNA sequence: TGCGCCAGCAGCCAAGAGGTTGGACAGGGTGGCCACGAGCAGTACTTC. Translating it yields CASSQEVGQGGHEQYF.